A selection of T cell receptor beta chains follows, all from one sample in a study of regulatory T cells in long-lasting Graves disease. TCRdb used MiXCR to reprocess the multiplex PCR reads, holding one entry per CDR3 protein. The sample lists 600,000 to 850,000 distinct CDR3 sequences, 25% to 35% occurring once. The source was peripheral blood mononuclear cells (PBMCs), collected when the disease was refractory, from a patient treated with antithyroid drugs. The receptors here all came from a female donor with Graves disease. CDR3s leave out the opening cysteine and the closing phenylalanine or tryptophan. Each record gives: J gene, V gene, D gene, CDR3 protein. D genes are given only for firm matches.

>TRBJ1-5|TRBV11-2|TRBD1
ASSLDGTVNQPQH
>TRBJ1-2|TRBV28|TRBD1
ASSLVGTGFNYGYT
>TRBJ1-2|TRBV11-2|TRBD1
ASSSDRVRGYT
>TRBJ2-7|TRBV10-3|TRBD2
AIAGGQRFPYEQY
>TRBJ2-5|TRBV9|NA
ASSAAGWETQY
>TRBJ1-1|TRBV2|NA
ASSQRGITEAF
>TRBJ2-7|TRBV20-1|TRBD1
SATGQGLYEQY
>TRBJ1-3|TRBV20-1|NA
SASMGGLPFSGNTIY
>TRBJ2-7|TRBV5-1|NA
ASSPAGYEQY
>TRBJ2-7|TRBV12-3/TRBV12-4|TRBD2
ASSRVAGTSGMGSQQY
>TRBJ2-7|TRBV5-6|NA
ASSFRQYEQY
>TRBJ1-1|TRBV28|NA
VSSLPGRLLGEAF
>TRBJ1-6|TRBV3-1|NA
ASSPRGRVYNSPLH
>TRBJ1-3|TRBV2|NA
ASSVRWVQTGGSGNTIY